This T cell receptor beta chain was sequenced for a study of shared clonotypes between healthy human individuals (dated by TCRdb to the early 2020s). Study-wide context: The cohort included three men and a couple of women between 18 and 49 years of age. The study deeply sequenced blood TCR repertoires of several healthy adults to estimate repertoire size and the extent of clonotype sharing between individuals. Leukapheresis yielded between about 0.94 and 10 billion PBMCs per donor. For each donor, CD4 naive and CD4 memory were each given three plates, CD8 naive was given two plates, and CD8 memory was given one plate. Different laboratories and diverse techniques were used to prepare libraries and sequence TCR repertoires, to increase sequencing depth and limit assay-specific biases.

Healthy HIV-negative adults with no recently reported acute infections or vaccinations were included as donors. All donors were Caucasian adults living in Nashville, Tennessee, USA. CD4+ T cells were enriched by magnetic negative selection, after which naive cells were positively selected on CD45RA and the negative fraction was taken as the memory subset. Blood was collected by leukapheresis, and PBMCs were isolated by Ficoll-Histopaque density gradient centrifugation and then cryopreserved in liquid nitrogen vapor phase. Analytical flow cytometry was used to check the purity and quantity of each magnetically sorted T cell population. Each sorted fraction had its genomic DNA isolated and then quantified by UV absorbance on a Nanodrop 2000c. Turning to this clone: The antigen it binds to is not known. Base-call qualities are not available, and no considerably larger clone is one nucleotide away.

Using the deep immunoSEQ assay, multiplex PCR amplified TCR CDR3 regions from genomic DNA. For each cell subset, the extracted genomic DNA was distributed evenly across all wells of several immunoSEQ 96-well plates, and each plate served as one replicate. For sorted subsets, approximately 190 ng genomic DNA, equal to 30,000 or so T cell genomes, was loaded into each replicate PCR. Purified libraries were measured with a Qubit 3.0 fluorometer, size-checked on a Bioanalyzer 2100, and measured again with the KAPA Library Quantification kit. Each immunoSEQ 96-well plate was sequenced on its own single-read 150-cycle Illumina NextSeq 550 flow cell. From the authors' description of their analysis: The immunoSEQ output contained only junctional sequences without quality scores, so filtering could not match that applied to full-length reads. To assign V/J genes and CDR3, sequences were annotated using PyIR, a Python wrapper for IgBLAST v1.9, with IMGT germline references. Any read was removed if the V/J assignment was weak (E-value above 1e-6), the CDR3 was missing, or the read contained stop codons, out-of-frame junctions, or ambiguous translated residues. V3J clonotypes were defined by identical inferred V gene, J gene, and CDR3 amino acid sequence. To compute the percentage overlap between repertoires, the number of shared unique clonotypes was divided by the size of the smaller repertoire. Repertoire richness was assessed with RTK rarefaction, the Chao1 estimator, and Recon v2.1 estimates of unobserved clonotypes. Generation probabilities for all TCRbeta clonotypes obtained by the gDNA method from a few donors were computed using OLGA. As stored in TCRdb, this immuneACCESS dataset retains in-frame rearrangements with V and J assigned. A fraction of the clones does not appear; measured against another copy, unresolved V genes explain less than half of the discrepancy, and the remainder lacks a known reason. V and J calls and clone size are copied from that table; D and trimming were computed from the DNA. The sample table records about a million clones; more than 75% of these occur just once. The leading ten clones occupy about 1.5% of the sample.

General study outcomes and caveats: Across a few donors, approximately 5% of naive CD4, approximately 3.6% of naive CD8, 2.3% of memory CD4, and about 0.44% of memory CD8 clonotypes were shared. Compared with non-shared clonotypes, the clonotypes found in all four sorted-subset donors had higher generation probabilities. Incomplete sequencing was indicated by rarefaction of sorted-subset datasets, despite the large sequencing depth. Sampling was limited to blood, and TCR repertoires in tissue likely differ from TCR repertoires in blood. Because the study included only a small number of donors, the genetic and exposure-history diversity represented was limited. Pairwise subsampling indicated that sequencing depth was expected to affect the degree of clonotype sharing among donors. Estimated clonotype richness was generally larger for naive than for memory subsets.

The germline ends are 13 bases apart after V is trimmed by 5 bases and J by 2 bases. Sequences SGHNT (CDR1) and YENEEA (CDR2) are obtained from the germline V gene. The CDR3 starts with the cysteine, ends with the phenylalanine, and has 14 residues. The read is trimmed to its CDR3 DNA, 42 bases read in frame from base 1. The origin of this receptor is a man between 18 and 35 years old in good health. The rearrangement combines TRBV11-3 with TRBJ2-7, with a tentative D call of TRBD1 or TRBD2, each matching 6 bases. The sequenced sample consisted of memory CD4+ T cells sorted from blood. Explained via the paper, the cell subset or site label denotes: CD45RA-negative fraction. Here the CDR3 is given as CASSPGGGTYEQYF. The DNA sequence is as follows: TGTGCCAGCAGCCCCGGGGGCGGAACCTACGAGCAGTACTTC.